The 17 T cell receptor beta chains listed next were all sequenced from one sample in a study of beta chain features in type 1 diabetes. Investigators reverse transcribed all isolated RNA, so they sequenced expressed TCRB transcripts. Only in-frame clones appear in the TCRdb table, and some are missing; sequencing was by immunoSEQ multiplex PCR. The table includes 600,000 to 700,000 clones, roughly 12% detected once. Their antigens remain unidentified. Study observations and caveats: Type 1 diabetes patients had TCRB CDR3s that were shorter (moderately but significantly so) in all four CD4+ subsets.

Sequences were obtained from naive CD4+ T cells from blood. These receptors originate from a man between 18 and 29 years old with type 1 diabetes.

A few counts support this clone. The rearrangement uses TRBV28 and TRBJ1-6; TRBD1 matches 9 bases. Germline V CDR1 and CDR2: MDHEN, SYDVKM. This CDR3 spans 14 amino acids. Trimming removed 4 bases from V and 9 bases from J; junction bases left unmatched: 4. CDR3 protein: CASSSYRGLSPLHF. The CDR3 nucleotides read TGTGCCAGCAGTTCGTACAGGGGGCTTTCACCCCTCCACTTT. The variable domain in full, completed from reference TRBV28 and TRBJ1-6, reads DVKVTQSSRYLVKRTGEKVFLECVQDMDHENMFWYRQDPGLGLRLIYFSYDVKMKEKGDIPEGYSVSREKKERFSLILESASTNQTSMYLCASSSYRGLSPLHFGNGTRLTVT.

The gene calls are TRBV27 and TRBJ1-5; D is unresolved. The CDR3 consists of 14 residues. Per germline, CDR1 MNHEY and CDR2 SMNVEV (reference sequence). V was cut by 3 bases and J by 0 bases, with 6 bases left in between. DNA of the CDR3: TGTGCCAGCAGTTTCGACAATAGCAATCAGCCCCAGCATTTT. This sequence encodes CASSFDNSNQPQHF.

This clone was recorded a few times. The DNA of the CDR3 is TGTGCCAGCAGCCAAGATGGCGGTGTATATGGCTACACCTTC. This translates into CASSQDGGVYGYTF. The rearrangement joins TRBV14 to TRBJ1-2; D gene uncertain. V dropped 0 bases and J dropped 5 bases, with 10 bases sitting between them. The germline CDR1 and CDR2 sequences are SGHDN and FVKESK. The CDR3 length is 14 residues.

There are a few counts of this clone. CDR3 sequence (DNA): TGTGCCAGCAGCCGGGATGGGACAGGGGTCGAGCAGTACTTC. Protein product: CASSRDGTGVEQYF. This chain connects TRBV6-5 to TRBJ2-7, with 10 bases aligning to TRBD1. The length of the CDR3 is 14 residues. The germline V gene encodes CDR1 MNHEY and CDR2 SVGAGI. The V and J ends lost 6 bases and 6 bases, in that order; junction bases with no gene match: 8.

In regard to this clone: One end of the junction fails to match germline, which may point to a read error. The V gene is TRBV10-3, the J gene TRBJ1-1; D may be TRBD1 (6 bases). CDR1 is ENHRY and CDR2 is SYGVKD in the germline V gene. This CDR3 is 17 amino acids long. CDR3 nucleotide sequence: TGTGCCAGCAGTTACCCGAGGCCGGGGGGCTCGAACACTGAAGCTTTCTTT. It translates to CASSYPRPGGSNTEAFF.

The rearrangement links TRBV6-6 to TRBJ2-1; a weak D match, TRBD1 (6 bases). V gave up 9 bases and J gave up 0 bases, with 15 bases separating them. Germline values: CDR1 MNHNY, CDR2 SVGAGI (reference sequence). The CDR3 is made up of 15 amino acids. The CDR3 coding sequence is TGTGCCAGTAAACAGGGTCTGAGCTCCTACAATGAGCAGTTCTTC. Translated: CASKQGLSSYNEQFF.

The CDR3 DNA is TGTGCCAGCAGCTTTCAGCGGGACACTGAAGCTTTCTTT. It is translated as CASSFQRDTEAFF. The chain recombines TRBV7-2 with TRBJ1-1; D unresolved. The V and J ends lost 3 bases and 3 bases respectively, with 8 bases between them. The CDR3 length is 13 residues. Looked up from germline, CDR1 is SGHTA and CDR2 is FQGNSA.

The chain carries TRBV7-2 and TRBJ2-7, with D possibly TRBD1 on 7 matching bases. This CDR3 has 14 amino acids. Germline V gene lookup returns CDR1 SGHTA and CDR2 FQGNSA. The V end was cut by 0 bases, the J end by 2 bases, with 8 bases between. The CDR3 sequence: CASSLARGAYEQYF. CDR3 nucleotides: TGTGCCAGCAGCTTAGCCAGGGGGGCCTACGAGCAGTACTTC.

This clone was seen only a few times. The chain links TRBV29-1 to TRBJ2-7; D tentatively fits TRBD1 or TRBD2 (5 bases each). Looked up from germline, CDR1 is SQVTM and CDR2 is ANQGSEA. V gave up 5 bases and J gave up 5 bases, with 19 bases separating them. This CDR3 spans 14 amino acids. The chain's CDR3 is CSVTPVGGADEQYF. The CDR3 nucleotides read TGCAGCGTTACACCGGTTGGGGGAGCGGACGAGCAGTACTTC.

Turning to this clone: The sample holds other DNA sequences that translate to the same CDR3. The chain links TRBV15 to TRBJ2-5; perhaps TRBD2 as D (5 bases). Germline V gene lookup returns CDR1 LNHNV and CDR2 YYDKDF (reference sequence). The CDR3 runs 14 residues. Trimming cost V 0 bases and J 5 bases, with 10 bases left between them. CDR3 nucleotide sequence: TGTGCCACCAGCAGAGATCGGGGAGCCGAGACCCAGTACTTC. Encoded protein: CATSRDRGAETQYF. Variable domain in full (rest from reference TRBV15 and TRBJ2-5): DAMVIQNPRYQVTQFGKPVTLSCSQTLNHNVMYWYQQKSSQAPKLLFHYYDKDFNNEADTPDNFQSRRPNTSFCFLDIRSPGLGDTAMYLCATSRDRGAETQYFGPGTRLLVL.

This clone was seen more than once but under ten times. This rearrangement joins TRBV14 to TRBJ2-3, with unresolved D. The CDR3 covers 13 residues. V lost 0 bases to trimming and J lost 4 bases, with 5 bases between them. CDR1 and CDR2 from the germline V gene are SGHDN and FVKESK. The CDR3 is CASSQDWADTQYF. The DNA for the CDR3 is TGTGCCAGCAGCCAAGATTGGGCAGATACGCAGTATTTT.

This clone turned up a few times. The genes are TRBV7-6 and TRBJ2-1; 8 nucleotides align to TRBD1. The germline gives CDR1 SGHVS, CDR2 FNYEAQ. CDR3 length: 15 residues. V dropped 5 bases and J dropped 4; count of bases not matched to a gene: 7. The CDR3 is CASSPRQGTYNEQFF. DNA of the CDR3: TGTGCCAGCAGCCCGAGACAGGGGACTTACAATGAGCAGTTCTTC. The variable domain in full, completed from reference TRBV7-6 and TRBJ2-1, reads GAGVSQSPRYKVTKRGQDVALRCDPISGHVSLYWYRQALGQGPEFLTYFNYEAQQDKSGLPNDRFSAERPEGSISTLTIQRTEQRDSAMYRCASSPRQGTYNEQFFGPGTRLTVL.

This chain links TRBV29-1 with TRBJ1-1; the D is unclear. The CDR3 has 13 residues. V was cut by 1 base and J by 1 base, with 7 bases left in between. CDR1 and CDR2 from the germline V gene are SQVTM and ANQGSEA. The CDR3 nucleotides read TGCAGCGTTGAAGCACAGAAGAACACTGAAGCTTTCTTT. It codes for CSVEAQKNTEAFF.

This clone was seen a handful of times. The J gene is TRBJ2-7, the V gene TRBV25-1; perhaps TRBD2 as D (6 bases). The CDR3 spans 15 residues. Trimming removed 4 bases at V and 2 bases at J, with 15 bases between. CDR1 and CDR2 (germline): MGHDK, SYGVNS. The CDR3, as DNA: TGTGCCAGCAGTGGTGGTGTTGGGGGGACCTACGAGCAGTACTTC. Its protein product is CASSGGVGGTYEQYF.

This clone has more than one count but fewer than ten. The chain recombines TRBV30 with TRBJ1-2; D call uncertain. Trimming pared 0 bases from V and 3 bases from J, leaving 8 bases between. The CDR3 extends over 13 amino acids. CDR1 GTSNPN and CDR2 SVGIG come from the germline V gene (reference sequence). CDR3 sequence reads: CAWSVTAYYGYTF. The CDR3 region has the DNA TGTGCCTGGAGTGTTACAGCTTACTATGGCTACACCTTC.

J is TRBJ2-2 and V is TRBV7-8; 8 bases agree with TRBD1. Looked up from germline, CDR1 is SGHVS and CDR2 is FQNEAQ. There are 14 residues in the CDR3. V shed 7 bases and J 7 bases; nucleotides not matched to a gene: 8. CDR3 protein: CASTRQGTGGELFF. The CDR3 bases are TGTGCCAGCACTCGACAGGGGACGGGCGGGGAGCTGTTTTTT.

V gene TRBV4-1 combines with J gene TRBJ2-1, with 8 nucleotides matching TRBD2. Trimming removed 1 base from V and 11 bases from J; junction bases left unmatched: 10. This CDR3 spans 15 amino acids. The germline CDR1 and CDR2 sequences are MGHRA and YSYEKL. CDR3 in DNA: TGCGCCAGCAGCCAAGCCCAGCGGGGGCCTCAAAAGCAGTTCTTC. This translates into CASSQAQRGPQKQFF.